This passage covers 30 T cell receptor beta chains from one sample sequenced in a study of tumor-infiltrating lymphocytes in oesophageal squamous cell carcinoma. Each CDR3 protein gets one entry after TCRdb re-called the PCR reads with MiXCR. The repertoire consists of some 9,900 distinct CDR3 sequences, with around 63% occurring once and the leading ten covering approximately 33%. Input material: esophageal tumor tissue. Receptors originate from a male donor with esophageal squamous cell carcinoma.

In regard to this clonotype: Likely a read error: the CDR3 ends without its conserved phenylalanine or tryptophan. It is unclear where the CDR3 begins or ends on the DNA, so no DNA is shown, and the CDR3 is as TCRdb lists it. V is TRBV7-2 and J is TRBJ2-3; no check of the table's D call, TRBD2, against the DNA was made. Including both end residues, the CDR3 is 13 amino acids long. Germline V gene data show CDR1 as SGHTA and CDR2 as FQGNSA. The CDR3 sequence: CASSLSREQYFGP.

V gene TRBV6-6 combines with J gene TRBJ2-3; tentatively, D is TRBD1 (5 bases). The DNA matches TRBJ1-1 better at its end, which makes the J call doubtful. Germline lookup yields CDR1 MNHNY and CDR2 SVGAGI (reference sequence). CDR3 length: 11 amino acids. For the CDR3, the DNA is TGTGCCAGCACAGGGAGGTATAGGGCTTTCTTT. Protein: CASTGRYRAFF.

The J gene is TRBJ2-5, the V gene TRBV5-1; D is possibly TRBD1 (6 bases). V was cut by 0 bases and J by 1 base, with 7 bases left in between. The CDR3 is 14 residues long. Germline lookup yields CDR1 SGHRS and CDR2 YFSETQ. The CDR3 nucleotides are TGCGCCAGCAGCTTGGCAGGGGTCCAAGAGACCCAGTACTTC. This sequence encodes CASSLAGVQETQYF.

This clonotype showed up many times. This chain links TRBV5-1 with TRBJ2-1, with D possibly being TRBD2 (6 bases). CDR1 and CDR2 (germline): SGHRS, YFSETQ. The CDR3 is made up of 14 amino acids. V dropped 2 bases and J dropped 7 bases, with 13 bases sitting between them. Here the CDR3 DNA reads TGCGCCAGCAGCTTCCGGGAGTCGAGAAATGAGCAGTTCTTC. Protein: CASSFRESRNEQFF.

V usage is TRBV12-3 or TRBV12-4 and J usage is TRBJ2-7, with 9 nucleotides matching TRBD2. This CDR3 has 16 amino acids. The trim removed 6 bases at V and 3 bases at J, leaving 12 bases unmatched. CDR3: CASSYRYIAGDYEQYF. In DNA form, the CDR3 reads TGTGCCAGCAGCTATAGATACATAGCGGGAGACTACGAGCAGTACTTC.

The CDR3 DNA is TGTGCCACCAGTGATAATGGGTTCCAAGAGACCCAGTACTTC. It codes for CATSDNGFQETQYF. The genes are TRBV24-1 and TRBJ2-5; the D is unclear. The ends were cut back, 3 bases at V and 1 base at J, with 8 bases in the middle. The germline V gene has CDR1 KGHDR and CDR2 SFDVKD. The CDR3 covers 14 residues.

By sample share, this clonotype is medium-sized. The rearrangement uses TRBV6-6 and TRBJ2-5, with 7 nucleotides matching TRBD1. CDR1 MNHNY and CDR2 SVGAGI come from the germline V gene (reference sequence). J gave up 5 bases and V 0 bases, and 9 bases lay outside the gene matches. This CDR3 spans 16 amino acids. In nucleotides, the CDR3 is TGTGCCAGCAGTTACTCTTGGACAGGCCGCGGGGAGACCCAGTACTTC. Its translation: CASSYSWTGRGETQYF.

The genes are TRBV7-2 and TRBJ1-6; D is possibly TRBD1 (5 bases). V was trimmed by 3 bases and J by 4 bases, leaving 13 bases between them. The CDR3 extends over 16 amino acids. Germline-derived CDR1 and CDR2 are SGHTA and FQGNSA. This CDR3 is CASSLGDSGYNSPLHF. The CDR3 region has the DNA TGTGCCAGCAGCTTGGGGGACTCAGGGTATAATTCACCCCTCCACTTT.

V and J are TRBV11-3 and TRBJ2-3; 9 bases are shared with TRBD1. The J call may be in error: the DNA end matches TRBJ2-5 better. The germline gives CDR1 SGHNT, CDR2 YENEEA. The CDR3 consists of 15 residues. CDR3 sequence reads: CASSLSGQGQETQYF. In DNA form, the CDR3 reads TGTGCCAGCAGCTTATCGGGACAGGGCCAAGAGACCCAGTACTTC.

Remarks on this clonotype: An end of the junction differs from the germline gene, which may be a read error. The chain carries TRBV11-2 and TRBJ2-3; 9 bases fit TRBD2. CDR3 size: 17 residues. The germline V gene encodes CDR1 SGHAT and CDR2 FQNNGV. CDR3 in DNA: TGTGCCAGCAACTTAGGGGTAGCGGGGGAGACCACAGATACGCAGTATTTT. Encoded protein: CASNLGVAGETTDTQYF. The full variable domain, in which reference TRBV11-2 and TRBJ2-3 provide the parts outside the CDR3, is EAGVAQSPRYKIIEKRQSVAFWCNPISGHATLYWYQQILGQGPKLLIQFQNNGVVDDSQLPKDRFSAERLKGVDSTLKIQPAKLEDSAVYLCASNLGVAGETTDTQYFGPGTRLTVL.

This clonotype was seen only a few times. The chain links TRBV27 to TRBJ1-4, with D perhaps TRBD1 (5 bases). This CDR3 contains 14 residues. Germline-derived CDR1 and CDR2 are MNHEY and SMNVEV (reference sequence). V was shortened by 7 bases and J by 8 bases, with 17 bases between the two germline ends. This CDR3 reads CASMMSGGREKLFF. The CDR3 region has the DNA TGTGCCAGCATGATGTCGGGGGGGAGGGAAAAACTGTTTTTT.

This clonotype appeared a few times. V and J are TRBV7-2 and TRBJ2-1, with D tentatively TRBD1 (5 bases). The CDR3 is made up of 13 amino acids. Germline CDR1 reads SGHTA; CDR2 reads FQGNSA. The V end was cut by 6 bases, the J end by 4 bases, with 10 bases between. The CDR3 DNA sequence: TGTGCCAGCAGAAAGGACATGTACAATGAGCAGTTCTTC. Its protein is CASRKDMYNEQFF.

This clonotype has a handful of counts. The V call is TRBV27, the J call TRBJ2-1; D may correspond to TRBD1 or TRBD2 (5 bases each). The CDR3 length is 14 residues. Germline V gives CDR1 MNHEY, CDR2 SMNVEV (reference sequence). The V and J ends lost 7 bases and 2 bases respectively, with 12 bases between them. CDR3 sequence: CASTGGTPYNEQFF. The DNA for the CDR3 is TGTGCCAGCACCGGTGGGACCCCCTACAATGAGCAGTTCTTC.

This clonotype has only a few counts. The germline gene is not matched at one end of the junction; a read error may be the cause. The chain is built from TRBV28 and TRBJ2-3; TRBD2 agrees at 11 bases. This CDR3 region has 14 residues. Germline-derived CDR1 and CDR2 are MDHEN and SYDVKM. The CDR3 loop reads CASSLAGGSYEQYF. The CDR3 DNA is TGTGCCAGCAGTCTAGCGGGGGGTTCCTACGAGCAGTACTTT.

By its share, this clonotype is medium-sized (0.01 to 0.1%). The chain recombines TRBV7-6 with TRBJ2-7, with 7 bases that match TRBD1. With V trimmed by 5 bases and J by 6 bases, 10 bases remained unmatched. The CDR3 consists of 14 residues. CDR1 is SGHVS, CDR2 FNYEAQ, per germline. CDR3 sequence: CASSRRGTQGEQYF. CDR3 bases: TGTGCCAGCAGCCGCAGGGGGACCCAGGGCGAGCAGTACTTC.

This clonotype was seen a few times. V gene TRBV7-9 combines with J gene TRBJ2-1; TRBD1 is a possible D gene (5 bases). The DNA end lines up better with TRBJ2-7; the J call may be wrong. Germline-derived CDR1 and CDR2 are SEHNR and FQNEAQ (reference sequence). The CDR3 sequence is 12 residues long. The CDR3 is CASSLRGAEQYF. As DNA, the CDR3 is TGTGCCAGCAGTCTTAGGGGTGCCGAGCAGTACTTC.

The V call is TRBV7-6, the J call TRBJ2-7; 10 positions match TRBD2. The last part of the DNA fits TRBJ2-1 better; the J call may be wrong. The germline V gene encodes CDR1 SGHVS and CDR2 FNYEAQ. CDR3 length: 18 amino acids. DNA for the CDR3: TGTGCCAGCAGCTTAGGGACTAGCGGAAGACTCTTCTACAATGAGCAGTTCTTC. This gives the protein CASSLGTSGRLFYNEQFF.

CDR3 sequence (DNA): TGTGCCAGCAGCTTAGCTAGCGGGAGAGGAGAGACCCAGTACTTC. Amino acid sequence: CASSLASGRGETQYF. The chain has TRBV7-9 and TRBJ2-5; 9 positions agree with TRBD2. V shed 0 bases and J 4 bases; nucleotides not matched to a gene: 3. This CDR3 contains 15 residues. The germline V gene has CDR1 SEHNR and CDR2 FQNEAQ (reference sequence).

V is TRBV7-6 and J is TRBJ2-5; no definite D call. V lost 5 bases to trimming and J lost 5 bases, with 9 bases between them. The CDR3 loop spans 12 amino acids. The germline CDR1 and CDR2 sequences are SGHVS and FNYEAQ. The CDR3, as DNA: TGTGCCAGCAGCCCCCACGCTGAGACCCAGTACTTC. This encodes CASSPHAETQYF.

The chain is built from TRBV7-2 and TRBJ2-7, with TRBD1 identical over 7 bases. This CDR3 has 15 residues. V lost 1 base, J lost 3 bases, and 6 bases stayed unmatched. Looked up from germline, CDR1 is SGHTA and CDR2 is FQGNSA. The DNA of the CDR3 is TGTGCCAGCAGCTTAGGCCCGGACAGGCTCTACGAGCAGTACTTC. Translating gives CASSLGPDRLYEQYF.

There are a few counts of this clonotype. The chain links TRBV7-3 to TRBJ2-3; D unclear. There are 13 residues in the CDR3. Germline V gives CDR1 SGHTA, CDR2 FQGTGA. V lost 4 bases and J lost 6, with 11 bases in between. In DNA form, the CDR3 reads TGTGCCAGCAGCTCGGTTTTCGGGGATACGCAGTATTTT. It is translated as CASSSVFGDTQYF.

This clonotype was counted between two and nine times. This sequence joins TRBV6-6 and TRBJ2-3; tentative D call: TRBD2 (5 bases). V was trimmed by 0 bases and J by 1 base, leaving 5 bases between them. The CDR3 extends over 14 amino acids. Per the germline V gene, CDR1 is MNHNY and CDR2 is SVGAGI (reference sequence). The CDR3 is CASSYSRGTDTQYF. The CDR3 region has the DNA TGTGCCAGCAGTTACTCGAGGGGCACAGATACGCAGTATTTT.

This chain joins TRBV7-6 and TRBJ2-5; 8 bases fit TRBD1. The V gene end was trimmed by 0 bases and the J gene end by 1 base; junction bases not matched to a gene: 7. Germline V lookup: CDR1 SGHVS, CDR2 FNYEAQ. The CDR3 spans 17 residues. CDR3 region: CASSLAITGGGQETQYF. CDR3 nucleotide sequence: TGTGCCAGCAGCTTAGCGATAACAGGGGGTGGCCAAGAGACCCAGTACTTC. The variable domain in full, with the rest retrieved from reference TRBV7-6 and TRBJ2-5, is GAGVSQSPRYKVTKRGQDVALRCDPISGHVSLYWYRQALGQGPEFLTYFNYEAQQDKSGLPNDRFSAERPEGSISTLTIQRTEQRDSAMYRCASSLAITGGGQETQYFGPGTRLLVL.

The rearrangement links TRBV7-6 to TRBJ2-2; 7 nucleotides line up with TRBD1. The CDR3 totals 18 residues. The V gene's germline CDR1 is SGHVS and CDR2 FNYEAQ. J was trimmed by 3 bases and V by 2 bases; bases with no gene match: 12. CDR3 bases: TGTGCCAGCAGCTTAATGCGCGGAGACAGGGCCCACACCGGGGAGCTGTTTTTT. As protein: CASSLMRGDRAHTGELFF.

This chain joins TRBV7-8 and TRBJ2-1; D is possibly TRBD2 (7 bases). The better agreement between TRBJ2-7 and the DNA end casts doubt on the J call. This CDR3 comprises 16 residues. In germline, CDR1 is SGHVS, CDR2 FQNEAQ. The CDR3 DNA follows: TGTGCCAGCAGCTTAGGGGGGGGCGGATACGACTACGAGCAGTACTTC. Translation gives CASSLGGGGYDYEQYF.

The chain uses TRBV7-2 and TRBJ2-5, with 8 nucleotides matching TRBD2. The DNA end is more similar to TRBJ2-7, so the J call may be wrong. The CDR3 contains 15 residues. Germline lookup yields CDR1 SGHTA and CDR2 FQGNSA. The CDR3, as DNA: TGTGCCAGCAGCCCGGGGGGGACTTTGAGCAACGAGCAGTACTTC. Its protein is CASSPGGTLSNEQYF.

V and J are TRBV7-8 and TRBJ2-3; the D is unclear. The CDR3 runs 13 residues. Per germline, CDR1 SGHVS and CDR2 FQNEAQ. V lost 2 bases, J lost 3 bases, and 6 bases lay in between. The CDR3 sequence is CASSLSETDTQYF. Here the CDR3 DNA reads TGTGCCAGCAGCTTATCAGAGACAGATACGCAGTATTTT.

The rearrangement joins TRBV7-2 to TRBJ2-3; 10 bases map to TRBD2. The closer fit of TRBJ2-7 to the DNA end suggests the J call may be wrong. Germline CDR1 reads SGHTA; CDR2 reads FQGNSA. The CDR3 consists of 16 residues. This CDR3 is CASSLARTSGPYEQYF. The DNA of the CDR3 is TGTGCCAGCAGCTTAGCCCGGACTAGCGGACCCTACGAGCAGTACTTC.

The V gene is TRBV6-1, the J gene TRBJ2-3; TRBD2 aligns across 7 bases. Looked up from germline, CDR1 is MNHNS and CDR2 is SASEGT. Unmatched junction bases numbered 7, after V lost 2 bases and J lost 5 bases. The CDR3 has 15 amino acids. The CDR3 nucleotides read TGTGCCAGCAGTGAATACGGGGGAGGGTTAGATACGCAGTATTTT. Translating it yields CASSEYGGGLDTQYF.

This chain links TRBV27 with TRBJ1-1; a possible D gene is TRBD1 (5 bases). Germline lookup yields CDR1 MNHEY and CDR2 SMNVEV (reference sequence). V was trimmed by 5 bases and J by 1 base, leaving 11 bases between them. The CDR3 has 14 amino acids. The CDR3 spells CASSPRDWNTEAFF. The CDR3 DNA reads as TGTGCCAGCAGTCCACGGGACTGGAACACTGAAGCTTTCTTT.